The rows below give T cell receptor beta chains drawn from one sample of a study of blood T cell repertoires in COVID-19. TCRdb's table, derived via immunoSEQ multiplex PCR, lists solely in-frame clones and lacks some. This table has hundreds of thousands of clones, 70% to 90% appearing once. The material sequenced was peripheral blood. The origin of the receptors is a woman aged 18-35 years with acute or convalescent COVID-19. CDR3s include the opening cysteine and the closing phenylalanine or tryptophan. A D gene is named only where the DNA matches it firmly. Expanded clones are given a class, and other clones once, few, many or no size at all.

>-|TRBD1|TRBV11-2|TRBJ2-7
TGTGCCAGCAGCGAACAGGGGGACTCCTACGAGCAGTACTTC
CASSEQGDSYEQYF
>-|-|TRBV3-1/TRBV3-2|TRBJ2-1
TGTGCCAGCAGCCACTCCGTGACAGGCCCCCCCTACAATGAGCAGTTCTTC
CASSHSVTGPPYNEQFF
>-|-|TRBV24-1|TRBJ1-2
TGTGCCACCAGTGATTCAGGGAGGCTCGACGGCTACACCTTC
CATSDSGRLDGYTF
>-|-|TRBV5-8|TRBJ1-5
TGTGCCAGCAGCTTCTCGGGGAGGGGAAATAGCAATCAGCCCCAGCATTTT
CASSFSGRGNSNQPQHF
>-|TRBD1|TRBV3-1/TRBV3-2|TRBJ1-1
TGTGCCAGCAGCCACAAGGGGACAGGCAATTTTGAAGCTTTCTTT
CASSHKGTGNFEAFF
>-|TRBD2|TRBV29-1|TRBJ2-5
TGCAGCGTTGGTTGGACTAGTGGAGAGACCCAGTACTTC
CSVGWTSGETQYF
>-|TRBD1|TRBV18|TRBJ2-7
TGTGCCAGCTCACCCCGGGACAGGATGTACGAGCAGTACTTC
CASSPRDRMYEQYF
>-|TRBD1|TRBV11-2|TRBJ1-3
TGTGCCAGCGGCCCTCGGGACAGCTACAGCTCCACCATATATTTT
CASGPRDSYSSTIYF
>-|TRBD1|TRBV7-9|TRBJ1-1
TGTGCCAGCTTCAAAACTACAGGGGCAGGCACTGAAGCTTTCTTT
CASFKTTGAGTEAFF
>-|-|TRBV20-1|TRBJ1-2
TGCAGTGCTAGTCAGTACCGGGACTATGGCTACACCTTC
CSASQYRDYGYTF
>-|TRBD2|TRBV7-9|TRBJ2-5
TGTGCCAGCACCAACGGGAGGGGAGAGACCCAGTACTTC
CASTNGRGETQYF
>-|-|TRBV30|TRBJ1-2
TGTGCCTGGAGCGGGGGAAACTATGGCTACACCTTC
CAWSGGNYGYTF
>-|-|TRBV19|TRBJ1-3
TGTGCCAGTAGTATGCCTCGAGCTCTGTCTAAAGAAGGAAACACCATATATTTT
CASSMPRALSKEGNTIYF
>-|-|TRBV14|TRBJ1-4
TGTGCCAGCAGCCTCGGGGGCGGGAGTGAAAAACTGTTTTTT
CASSLGGGSEKLFF
>-|-|TRBV5-6|TRBJ2-5
TGTGCCAGCAGCGCCGGAGGCCCTAGAGAGACCCAGTACTTC
CASSAGGPRETQYF
>few|TRBD1|TRBV3-1/TRBV3-2|TRBJ1-3
TGTGCCAGCAGCCAAGAATGGGACAGTGGAAACACCATATATTTT
CASSQEWDSGNTIYF
>once|-|TRBV9|TRBJ1-3
TGTGCCAGCAGCGGAACAGTCTCTGGAAACACCATATATTTT
CASSGTVSGNTIYF
>-|-|TRBV7-2|TRBJ1-1
TGTGCCAGCAGCTATACCCGGGTGAACACTGAAGCTTTCTTT
CASSYTRVNTEAFF
>-|TRBD1|TRBV12-5|TRBJ1-6
TGTGCTAGTGGTCCCGGACAGGGTAACTCACCCCTCCACTTT
CASGPGQGNSPLHF
>-|-|TRBV7-9|TRBJ2-7
TGTGCCAGCAGCTTAGGGCTAGACAGTGCCTACGAGCAGTACTTC
CASSLGLDSAYEQYF